The rows below give T cell receptor beta chains drawn from one sample of a study of T cells in Graves' hyperthyroidism and ophthalmopathy. Each CDR3 protein gets one entry after TCRdb re-called the multiplex PCR reads with MiXCR. Of around 300,000 distinct CDR3 sequences listed, roughly 19% are singletons. Sequenced material: blood. Receptor source: a man aged 50 to 59 with Graves' ophthalmopathy. Both conserved end residues are part of each CDR3. A D gene is named only where the DNA matches it firmly. A clone size is listed for some rows: how often the clone was seen (once, few, many), or a class if it is expanded.

TRBV3-1,.,TRBJ1-2,TRBD1,TGTGCCAGCAGCCAAGGACAGGGGAAGAACTACACCTTC,CASSQGQGKNYTF
TRBV30,.,TRBJ1-2,.,TGTGCCTGGAGTCTTCCTACAGTGACTAACTATGGCTACACCTTC,CAWSLPTVTNYGYTF
TRBV20-1,.,TRBJ2-1,TRBD2,TGCAGTGCTAGACTTCTAGCGGCCGCAACCTACAATGAGCAGTTCTTC,CSARLLAAATYNEQFF
TRBV19,.,TRBJ2-1,TRBD2,TGTGCCAGTAGGGGGACTAGCGTGTACAATGAGCAGTTCTTC,CASRGTSVYNEQFF
TRBV3-1,many,TRBJ1-1,.,TGTGCCAGCAGCCAAACGGACAGGAACACTGAAGCTTTCTTT,CASSQTDRNTEAFF
TRBV6-5,.,TRBJ2-1,TRBD2,TGTGCCAGCAGTACTACCGGACTAGCGGACAATGAGCAGTTCTTC,CASSTTGLADNEQFF
TRBV9,few,TRBJ1-1,.,TGTGCCAGCAAGGTAGGAGGGAGGGCTGAAGCTTTCTTT,CASKVGGRAEAFF
TRBV5-8,.,TRBJ2-7,.,TGTGCCAGCAGGCGCCGGGACTCCCCAAACGAGCAGTACTTC,CASRRRDSPNEQYF
TRBV29-1,.,TRBJ1-1,TRBD1,TGCAGCGTGGACAGGGGGATCACTGAAGCTTTCTTT,CSVDRGITEAFF
TRBV5-1,once,TRBJ2-2,TRBD1,TGCGCCAGCAGCTTGGTATCCAGGGGGCTAGCCGGGGAGCTGTTTTTT,CASSLVSRGLAGELFF
TRBV5-1,many,TRBJ2-7,TRBD2,TGCGCCAGCAGCGACGCTAGCGGGAGTTACGAGCAGTACTTC,CASSDASGSYEQYF
TRBV30,many,TRBJ2-7,.,TGTGCCTGGAGTGAAGGCAGCTACGAGCAGTACTTC,CAWSEGSYEQYF
TRBV25-1,once,TRBJ2-5,TRBD1,TGTGCCAGCAGTGAACTTGGACAGGGATGGGAGACCCAGTACTTC,CASSELGQGWETQYF
TRBV12-5,.,TRBJ2-7,TRBD1,TGTGCTAGTGGTCGAGGGGCAGGGGGAACCTACGAGCAGTACTTC,CASGRGAGGTYEQYF
TRBV20-1,many,TRBJ2-1,TRBD1,TGCAGTGCGACAGGGGCCTATGAGCAGTTCTTC,CSATGAYEQFF
TRBV7-8,many,TRBJ2-1,TRBD2,TGTGCCAGCAGCATGACTAGCGGGGGCCTGAGCTCCTACAATGAGCAGTTCTTC,CASSMTSGGLSSYNEQFF
TRBV28,.,TRBJ2-3,TRBD1,TGTGCCAGCAGTCCGTTACTGACAGGGGACGATACGCAGTATTTT,CASSPLLTGDDTQYF
TRBV20-1,few,TRBJ1-2,.,TGCAGTGCTAGCCGTCGTGGGGGACGATATGGCTACACCTTC,CSASRRGGRYGYTF
TRBV4-1,many,TRBJ2-1,TRBD2,TGCGCCAGCAGCCCCCAGGCCCTGGGGACTAGTTCGCAGTTCTTC,CASSPQALGTSSQFF
TRBV28,.,TRBJ1-5,.,TGTGCCAGCACCGAGGGGGGAATTCAGCCCCAGCATTTT,CASTEGGIQPQHF
TRBV7-3,many,TRBJ2-7,.,TGTGCCAGCAGCTTGGAGACGGGGCCCACCTACGAGCAGTACTTC,CASSLETGPTYEQYF
TRBV20-1,few,TRBJ2-2,TRBD2,TGCAGTGCTAGAGATTCTAGCGGGAGCCCCTGGACCGGGGAGCTGTTTTTT,CSARDSSGSPWTGELFF
TRBV13,many,TRBJ1-2,.,TGTGCCAGCAGCGGGAGATCCGATATCTATGGCTACACCTTC,CASSGRSDIYGYTF
TRBV3-1,few,TRBJ2-7,.,TGTGCCAGCAGCCAAGATCCAAGCAATTACGAGCAGTACTTC,CASSQDPSNYEQYF
TRBV18,.,TRBJ1-3,.,TGTGCCAGCTCACCATCAGGGTTATCCTTCTCTGGAAACACCATATATTTT,CASSPSGLSFSGNTIYF
TRBV19,.,TRBJ1-5,TRBD1,TGTGCCAGTAGTACTTGGGGCAGGGGGCCTCAGCCCCAGCATTTT,CASSTWGRGPQPQHF
TRBV5-6,.,TRBJ2-3,TRBD2,TGTGCCAGCAGCTTGAGGACTAGCGGGAGTCGGGGCACAGATACGCAGTATTTT,CASSLRTSGSRGTDTQYF
TRBV28,many,TRBJ2-7,TRBD2,TGTGCCAGCAGGCCTGGGACTAGCGGGAAGCGGCAGTACTTC,CASRPGTSGKRQYF
TRBV11-3,many,TRBJ2-5,TRBD2,TGTGCCAGCAGCTTGGGCGGGAGGATGGGAGAGACCCAGTACTTC,CASSLGGRMGETQYF
TRBV2,many,TRBJ2-7,TRBD2,TGTGCCACCGAGCCCTCTAGCGGGAGGGCCTACGAGCAGTACTTC,CATEPSSGRAYEQYF
TRBV12-3/TRBV12-4,many,TRBJ2-1,.,TGTGCCAGCACCGACCGGGGCCACAATGAGCAGTTCTTC,CASTDRGHNEQFF
TRBV4-1,few,TRBJ2-2,.,TGCGCCAGCAGCCAAGAATCCGCCGGGCGGAGCCGAACCGGGGAGCTGTTTTTT,CASSQESAGRSRTGELFF
TRBV3-1,many,TRBJ1-2,.,TGTGCCAGCAGCTTTCACAGGGAAATTGACTATGGCTACACCTTC,CASSFHREIDYGYTF
TRBV19,.,TRBJ2-5,.,TGTGCCAGTAGTATGGACAGCGGTGAGACCCAGTACTTC,CASSMDSGETQYF
TRBV20-1,many,TRBJ2-3,TRBD2,TGCAGTGCCGAAACCCGGACTAGCGGTGTCACAGATACGCAGTATTTT,CSAETRTSGVTDTQYF
TRBV28,many,TRBJ2-7,TRBD2,TGTGCCAGCAGTCAGAGCGGGAGGTCCTACGAGCAGTACTTC,CASSQSGRSYEQYF
TRBV7-9,.,TRBJ2-3,.,TGTGCCAGCAGCTTAGCGCAGGCTAGAGGTACGCAGTATTTT,CASSLAQARGTQYF
TRBV5-5,many,TRBJ2-7,TRBD1,TGTGCCAGCAGCCTAGGACAGGGGAGAGAGCAGTACTTC,CASSLGQGREQYF
TRBV7-3,few,TRBJ2-6,TRBD2,TGTGCCAGCAGCTCCCCCACTAGCGGAAGCTCTGGGGCCAACGTCCTGACTTTC,CASSSPTSGSSGANVLTF
TRBV6-9,few,TRBJ2-7,.,TGTGCCAGCAGTTACTATGATGCGAGCTCCTACGAGCAGTACTTC,CASSYYDASSYEQYF
TRBV6-2/TRBV6-3,.,TRBJ1-3,.,TGTGCCGGCAGTTACTCAGTGGGCTCTGGAAACACCATATATTTT,CAGSYSVGSGNTIYF
TRBV11-2,many,TRBJ2-7,TRBD1,TGTGCCAGCAGCTTGGCAGGGGGCGGGTACGAGCAGTACTTC,CASSLAGGGYEQYF
TRBV30,.,TRBJ2-1,TRBD1,TGTGCCTGGAGACCTGGGACAGGGAGAAGGGCACGGAACAATGAGCAGTTCTTC,CAWRPGTGRRARNNEQFF
TRBV4-1,few,TRBJ2-6,.,TGCGCCAGCAGCCAAGGCGGCAACTCTGGGGCCAACGTCCTGACTTTC,CASSQGGNSGANVLTF
TRBV5-1,many,TRBJ2-7,.,TGCGCCAGCAGCCCCAAGACCCGATTCGACTCCTACGAGCAGTACTTC,CASSPKTRFDSYEQYF
TRBV20-1,many,TRBJ1-2,.,TGCAGTGCGGCGAGGGGGTCAGTTAACTATGGCTACACCTTC,CSAARGSVNYGYTF